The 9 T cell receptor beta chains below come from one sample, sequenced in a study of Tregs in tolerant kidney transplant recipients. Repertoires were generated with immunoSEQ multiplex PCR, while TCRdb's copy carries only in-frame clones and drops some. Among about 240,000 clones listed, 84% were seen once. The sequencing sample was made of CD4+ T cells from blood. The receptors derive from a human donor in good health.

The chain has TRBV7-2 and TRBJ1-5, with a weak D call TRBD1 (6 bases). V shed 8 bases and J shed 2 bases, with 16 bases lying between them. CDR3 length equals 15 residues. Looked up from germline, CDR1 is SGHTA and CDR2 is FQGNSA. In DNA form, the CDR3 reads TGTGCCAGCTCCCGGAGGGGGGGAGGCAATCAGCCCCAGCATTTT. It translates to CASSRRGGGNQPQHF. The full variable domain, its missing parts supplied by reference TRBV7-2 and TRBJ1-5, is GAGVSQSPSNKVTEKGKDVELRCDPISGHTALYWYRQSLGQGLEFLIYFQGNSAPDKSGLPSDRFSAERTGGSVSTLTIQRTQQEDSAVYLCASSRRGGGNQPQHFGDGTRLSIL.

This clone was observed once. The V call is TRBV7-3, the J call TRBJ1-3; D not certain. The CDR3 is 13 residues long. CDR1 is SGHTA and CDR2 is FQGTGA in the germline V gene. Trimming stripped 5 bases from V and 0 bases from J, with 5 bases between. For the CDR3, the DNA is TGTGCCAGCAGCCCCAGCTCTGGAAACACCATATATTTT. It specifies CASSPSSGNTIYF. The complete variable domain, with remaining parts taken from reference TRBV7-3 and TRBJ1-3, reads GAGVSQTPSNKVTEKGKYVELRCDPISGHTALYWYRQSLGQGPEFLIYFQGTGAADDSGLPNDRFFAVRPEGSVSTLKIQRTERGDSAVYLCASSPSSGNTIYFGEGSWLTVV.

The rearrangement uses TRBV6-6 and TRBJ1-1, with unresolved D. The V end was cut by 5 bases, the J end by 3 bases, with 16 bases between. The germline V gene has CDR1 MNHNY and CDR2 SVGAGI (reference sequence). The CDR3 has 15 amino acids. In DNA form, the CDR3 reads TGTGCCAGCAGTGTATCGACGAACGGGGACACTGAAGCTTTCTTT. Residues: CASSVSTNGDTEAFF.

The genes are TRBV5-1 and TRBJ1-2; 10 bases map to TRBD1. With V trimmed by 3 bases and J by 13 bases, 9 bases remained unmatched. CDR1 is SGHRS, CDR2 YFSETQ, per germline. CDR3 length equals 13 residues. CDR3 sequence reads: CASSSGDRGGGTF. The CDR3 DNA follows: TGCGCCAGCAGCTCCGGGGACAGGGGTGGAGGCACCTTC.

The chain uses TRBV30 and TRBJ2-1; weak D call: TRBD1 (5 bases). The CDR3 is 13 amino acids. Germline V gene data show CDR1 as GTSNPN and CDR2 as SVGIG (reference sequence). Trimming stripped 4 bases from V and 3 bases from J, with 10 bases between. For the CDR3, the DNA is TGTGCCTGGAACCCAACAGGCTACAATGAGCAGTTCTTC. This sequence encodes CAWNPTGYNEQFF.

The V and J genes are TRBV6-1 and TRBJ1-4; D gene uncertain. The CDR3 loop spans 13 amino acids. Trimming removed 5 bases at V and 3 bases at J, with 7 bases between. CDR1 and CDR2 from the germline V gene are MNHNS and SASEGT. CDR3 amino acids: CASSTASNEKLFF. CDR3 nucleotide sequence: TGTGCCAGCAGTACAGCGTCTAATGAAAAACTGTTTTTT.

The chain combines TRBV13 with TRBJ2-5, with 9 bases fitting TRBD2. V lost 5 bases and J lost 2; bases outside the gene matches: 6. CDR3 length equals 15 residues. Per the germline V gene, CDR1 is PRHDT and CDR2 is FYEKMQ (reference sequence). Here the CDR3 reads CASSMRLAEQETQYF. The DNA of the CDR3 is TGTGCCAGCAGCATGAGACTAGCGGAACAAGAGACCCAGTACTTC.

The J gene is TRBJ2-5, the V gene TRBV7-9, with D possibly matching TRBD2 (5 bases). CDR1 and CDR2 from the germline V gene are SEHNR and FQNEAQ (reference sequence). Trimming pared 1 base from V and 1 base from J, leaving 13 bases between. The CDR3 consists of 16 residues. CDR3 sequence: CASSLEWVGSQETQYF. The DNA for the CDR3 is TGTGCCAGCAGCTTAGAATGGGTAGGGAGCCAAGAGACCCAGTACTTC. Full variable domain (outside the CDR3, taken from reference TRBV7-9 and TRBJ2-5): DTGVSQNPRHKITKRGQNVTFRCDPISEHNRLYWYRQTLGQGPEFLTYFQNEAQLEKSRLLSDRFSAERPKGSFSTLEIQRTEQGDSAMYLCASSLEWVGSQETQYFGPGTRLLVL.

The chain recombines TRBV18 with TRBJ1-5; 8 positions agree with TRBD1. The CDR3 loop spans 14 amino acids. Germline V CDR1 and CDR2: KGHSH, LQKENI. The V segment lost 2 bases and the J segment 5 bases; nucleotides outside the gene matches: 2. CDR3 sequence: CASSPGQGHQPQHF. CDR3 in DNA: TGTGCCAGCTCACCAGGACAGGGTCATCAGCCCCAGCATTTT.